The next 12 T cell receptor beta chains were all read from a single sample in a study of cytomegalovirus exposure and HLA in healthy donors (dated 2017 in TCRdb). Libraries came from the immunoSEQ multiplex PCR assay. For the multiplex PCR, a mixture combining 60 forward primers for TCR Vbeta segments and 13 reverse primers for TCR Jbeta segments was used. Not all clones reach the TCRdb copy of this immuneACCESS table, which keeps in-frame sequences only. Checked studies attribute under half of the gap to unresolved V genes and leave the rest unexplained. The sample contains fewer than 250,000 clones, around 83% of them found a single time. Over 1.5% of the sample comes from the top ten. Specimen: PBMCs. These receptors all come from a man aged 35-49 years in good health and CMV-seropositive.

The chain combines TRBV19 with TRBJ2-2; possibly TRBD1 for D (5 bases). The V and J ends lost 4 bases and 0 bases respectively, with 6 bases between them. The CDR3 is made up of 14 amino acids. Germline V gene data show CDR1 as LNHDA and CDR2 as SQIVND (reference sequence). CDR3 DNA sequence: TGTGCCAGTAGTACGACAGCGAACACCGGGGAGCTGTTTTTT. Amino acids: CASSTTANTGELFF.

The chain uses TRBV11-3 and TRBJ2-1; D gene ambiguous. This CDR3 is built from 13 residues. Trimming stripped 3 bases from V and 0 bases from J, with 3 bases between. CDR1 is SGHNT, CDR2 YENEEA, per germline. The CDR3 is CASSLYSYNEQFF. The CDR3 DNA is TGTGCCAGCAGCTTGTACTCCTACAATGAGCAGTTCTTC.

The gene calls are TRBV23-1 and TRBJ1-2; tentative D call: TRBD1 (5 bases). TRBV23-1 carries the ORF label, with uncertain function. The CDR3 is made up of 16 amino acids. Deletions cut 3 bases from V and 0 bases from J, with 14 bases between. This CDR3 is CASSQSTGNSNYGYTF. In DNA, the CDR3 is TGCGCCAGCAGTCAGTCAACAGGAAACTCTAACTATGGCTACACCTTC.

This clone occurred a few times. The CDR3 nucleotides read TGCAGCGTTGAAGATGCTAGCGGGACTTCCGACGAGCAGTACTTC. It is translated as CSVEDASGTSDEQYF. The chain employs TRBV29-1 and TRBJ2-7; 9 bases fit TRBD2. V lost 0 bases to trimming and J lost 5 bases; unmatched junction nucleotides: 8. CDR3 length: 15 amino acids. In germline, CDR1 is SQVTM, CDR2 ANQGSEA.

This clone was picked up one time. The chain combines TRBV30 with TRBJ2-3; 13 nucleotides match TRBD2. The CDR3 has 16 amino acids. Per germline, CDR1 GTSNPN and CDR2 SVGIG (reference sequence). The V gene end was trimmed by 3 bases and the J gene end by 4 bases; junction bases not matched to a gene: 7. CDR3 sequence: CAWSEGLAGFADTQYF. DNA for the CDR3: TGTGCCTGGAGCGAGGGACTAGCGGGATTCGCAGATACGCAGTATTTT.

This clone showed up just once. The gene calls are TRBV19 and TRBJ1-3, with D possibly TRBD1 on 5 matching bases. The CDR3 has 14 amino acids. V was pared by 8 bases and J by 2 bases, with 13 bases between. The germline V gene has CDR1 LNHDA and CDR2 SQIVND (reference sequence). The CDR3 here is CASGAMNTGNTIYF. As DNA, the CDR3 is TGTGCCAGTGGGGCGATGAATACTGGAAACACCATATATTTT.

The chain links TRBV28 to TRBJ1-2; D gene uncertain. The CDR3 covers 15 residues. Looked up from germline, CDR1 is MDHEN and CDR2 is SYDVKM. V lost 3 bases and J lost 5, with 16 bases in between. CDR3 nucleotides: TGTGCCAGCAGTTTGCCAAACACGGGAATGTATGGCTACACCTTC. Protein: CASSLPNTGMYGYTF.

This clone showed up just once. V and J are TRBV10-3 and TRBJ2-7; maybe TRBD2 (5 bases). Germline loops: CDR1 ENHRY, CDR2 SYGVKD. The CDR3 covers 16 residues. The ends were cut back, 4 bases at V and 0 bases at J, with 16 bases in the middle. As DNA, the CDR3 is TGTGCCATCAGTGGGGTCAGCGGCCCTAGCTCCTACGAGCAGTACTTC. This codes for CAISGVSGPSSYEQYF.

The chain recombines TRBV19 with TRBJ1-5, with D uncertain. V was trimmed by 7 bases and J by 4 bases, leaving 8 bases between them. Germline values: CDR1 LNHDA, CDR2 SQIVND (reference sequence). The CDR3 contains 12 residues. The CDR3 reads CASTVNNQPQHF. The CDR3 DNA reads TGTGCCAGTACCGTTAATAATCAGCCCCAGCATTTT.

The chain carries TRBV4-2 and TRBJ2-7; 8 bases align to TRBD1. Germline CDR1 is LGHNA and CDR2 is YNFKEQ. CDR3 length: 14 amino acids. V dropped 3 bases and J dropped 1; count of bases not matched to a gene: 2. CDR3: CASSQDRESYEQYF. Written as DNA, the CDR3 is TGTGCCAGCAGCCAGGACAGGGAGTCCTACGAGCAGTACTTC.

The chain employs TRBV19 and TRBJ1-5; D remains ambiguous. This CDR3 is 15 amino acids long. Trimming left V 5 bases short and J 6 bases short, with 17 bases between. CDR1 is LNHDA, CDR2 SQIVND, per germline (reference sequence). The CDR3 is CASSWTNRGSQPQHF. DNA of the CDR3: TGTGCCAGTAGTTGGACCAACCGAGGGAGTCAGCCCCAGCATTTT.

The chain uses TRBV4-2 and TRBJ2-5; D is perhaps TRBD2 (6 bases). Trimming took off 1 base at V and 2 bases at J, with 11 bases between the two ends. This CDR3 contains 15 residues. The germline V gene encodes CDR1 LGHNA and CDR2 YNFKEQ. This CDR3 reads CASSQGLGGQETQYF. The DNA of the CDR3 is TGTGCCAGCAGCCAAGGGTTGGGGGGACAAGAGACCCAGTACTTC.